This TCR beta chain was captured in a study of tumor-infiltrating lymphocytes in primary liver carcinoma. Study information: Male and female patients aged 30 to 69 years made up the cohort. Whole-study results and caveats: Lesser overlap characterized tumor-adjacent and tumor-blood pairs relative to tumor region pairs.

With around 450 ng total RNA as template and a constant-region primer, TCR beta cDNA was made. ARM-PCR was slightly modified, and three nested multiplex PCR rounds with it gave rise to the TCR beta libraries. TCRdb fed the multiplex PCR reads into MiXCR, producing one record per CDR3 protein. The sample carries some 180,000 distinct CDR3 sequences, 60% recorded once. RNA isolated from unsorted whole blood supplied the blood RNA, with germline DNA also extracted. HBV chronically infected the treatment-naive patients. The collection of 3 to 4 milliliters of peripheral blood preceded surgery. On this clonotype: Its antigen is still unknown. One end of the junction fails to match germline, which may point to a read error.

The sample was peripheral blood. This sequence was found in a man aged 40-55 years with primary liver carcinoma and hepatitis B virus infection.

CDR3 sequence reads: CTSGSLTLSGANVLTF. CDR3 DNA: TGTACCAGCGGCTCACTCACCCTTTCTGGGGCCAACGTCCTGACTTTC. The rearrangement joins TRBV11-2 to TRBJ2-6, with D perhaps matching TRBD2 (5 bases). Germline CDR1 SGHAT, CDR2 FQNNGV. CDR3 size: 16 residues.